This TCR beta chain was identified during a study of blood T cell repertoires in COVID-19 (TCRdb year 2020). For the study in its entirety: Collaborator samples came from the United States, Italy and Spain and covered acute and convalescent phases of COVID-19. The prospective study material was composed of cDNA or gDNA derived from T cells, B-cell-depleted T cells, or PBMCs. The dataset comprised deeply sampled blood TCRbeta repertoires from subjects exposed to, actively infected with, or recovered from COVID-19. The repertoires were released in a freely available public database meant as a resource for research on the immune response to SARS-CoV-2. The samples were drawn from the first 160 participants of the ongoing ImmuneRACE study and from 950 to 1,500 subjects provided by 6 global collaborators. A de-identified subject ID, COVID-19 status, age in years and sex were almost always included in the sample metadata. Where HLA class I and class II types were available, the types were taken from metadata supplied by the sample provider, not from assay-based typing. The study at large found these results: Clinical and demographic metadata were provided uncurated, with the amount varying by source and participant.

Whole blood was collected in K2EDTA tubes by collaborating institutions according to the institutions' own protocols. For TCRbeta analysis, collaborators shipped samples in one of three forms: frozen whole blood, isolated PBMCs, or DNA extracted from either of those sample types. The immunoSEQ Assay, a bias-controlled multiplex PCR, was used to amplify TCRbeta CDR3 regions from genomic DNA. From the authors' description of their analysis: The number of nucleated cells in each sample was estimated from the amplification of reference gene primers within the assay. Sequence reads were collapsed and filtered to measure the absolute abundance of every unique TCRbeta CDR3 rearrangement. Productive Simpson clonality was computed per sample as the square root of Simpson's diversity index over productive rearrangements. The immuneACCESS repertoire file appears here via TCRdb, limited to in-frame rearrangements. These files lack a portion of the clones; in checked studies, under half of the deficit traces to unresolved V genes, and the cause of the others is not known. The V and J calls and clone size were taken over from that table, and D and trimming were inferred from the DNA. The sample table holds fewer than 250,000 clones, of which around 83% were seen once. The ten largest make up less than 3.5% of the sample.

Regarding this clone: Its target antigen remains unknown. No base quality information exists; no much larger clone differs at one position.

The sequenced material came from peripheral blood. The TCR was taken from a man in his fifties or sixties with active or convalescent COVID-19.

The DNA reads TGCGCCAGCAACTTGGGGCATTCCGCGAACACCGGGGAGCTGTTTTTT. It is translated as CASNLGHSANTGELFF. Here the chain combines TRBV4-1 and TRBJ2-2; a weak D assignment points to TRBD1 (5 bases agree). V loses 7 bases, J loses 0 bases, and the germline ends lie 15 bases apart. There are 16 amino acids in the CDR3, from cysteine to phenylalanine inclusive. Kept here is only the CDR3 DNA, which spans 48 bases and is read in frame from base 1. CDR1 and CDR2 (MGHRA, YSYEKL) derive from the germline V gene.